One and the same sample provided the 20 T cell receptor beta chains below, sequenced in a study of cytomegalovirus exposure and HLA in healthy donors. In the PCR, 60 Vbeta and 13 Jbeta primers were used. Repertoires were generated with immunoSEQ multiplex PCR, while TCRdb's copy carries only in-frame clones and drops some. Among over 150,000 clones listed, approximately 78% were seen once. The source material was PBMCs. The source is a male donor in good health and CMV-seropositive.

This clone occurred a few times. J is TRBJ2-2 and V is TRBV11-2, with TRBD1 matching 8 bases. V gave up 2 bases and J gave up 6 bases; unmatched junction bases: 11. Germline-derived CDR1 and CDR2 are SGHAT and FQNNGV. The CDR3 totals 17 residues. CDR3 in DNA: TGTGCCAGCAGCTTAAGCACCGGCAGGGGGCCGGCCGGGGAGCTGTTTTTT. Its translation is CASSLSTGRGPAGELFF.

This clone appeared a single time. The chain has TRBV5-6 and TRBJ2-1; D is possibly TRBD2 (5 bases). Looked up from germline, CDR1 is SGHDT and CDR2 is YYEEEE. V lost 2 bases and J 4 bases, leaving 10 bases between the germline ends. The CDR3 is 14 residues long. CDR3 nucleotide sequence: TGTGCCAGCAGCTTAATCTCGGGGTACAATGAGCAGTTCTTC. Translation gives CASSLISGYNEQFF.

This chain joins TRBV6-1 and TRBJ2-1, with 9 bases lining up with TRBD2. The CDR3 contains 13 residues. Trimming at V came to 4 bases and at J to 7 bases, leaving 2 bases not matched to a gene. Germline assignment: CDR1 MNHNS and CDR2 SASEGT. The CDR3 nucleotides are TGTGCCAGCAGTGCCGGACTAGCGAATGAGCAGTTCTTC. Translating gives CASSAGLANEQFF.

The chain couples TRBV19 to TRBJ1-1, with no clear D. Germline CDR1 and CDR2: LNHDA and SQIVND (reference sequence). The CDR3 extends over 13 amino acids. V lost 4 bases and J lost 0, with 6 bases in between. The DNA of the CDR3 is TGTGCCAGTAGTAGAACGGTGAACACTGAAGCTTTCTTT. The encoded protein is CASSRTVNTEAFF.

V is TRBV7-2 and J is TRBJ2-1; 12 nucleotides line up with TRBD2. The CDR3 is made up of 16 amino acids. Germline values: CDR1 SGHTA, CDR2 FQGNSA. With V trimmed by 3 bases and J by 3 bases, 3 bases remained unmatched. In nucleotides, the CDR3 is TGTGCCAGCAGCTTTCCGGGACTAGCGGGCTACAATGAGCAGTTCTTC. The encoded protein is CASSFPGLAGYNEQFF. Supplemented by reference TRBV7-2 and TRBJ2-1, the full variable domain reads GAGVSQSPSNKVTEKGKDVELRCDPISGHTALYWYRQSLGQGLEFLIYFQGNSAPDKSGLPSDRFSAERTGGSVSTLTIQRTQQEDSAVYLCASSFPGLAGYNEQFFGPGTRLTVL.

This chain uses TRBV4-3 with TRBJ2-2; the D is unclear. The ends were cut back, 2 bases at V and 4 bases at J, with 8 bases in the middle. Germline CDR1 is LGHNA and CDR2 is YSLEER. The CDR3 extends over 14 amino acids. In DNA form, the CDR3 reads TGCGCCAGCAGCCAATTTATTCGCACCGGGGAGCTGTTTTTT. It encodes CASSQFIRTGELFF.

This rearrangement joins TRBV30 to TRBJ2-7, with TRBD1 as a possible D gene (5 bases). CDR1 is GTSNPN and CDR2 is SVGIG in the germline V gene (reference sequence). The CDR3 spans 15 residues. Trimming pared 3 bases from V and 0 bases from J, leaving 15 bases between. Written as DNA, the CDR3 is TGTGCCTGGAGCCCCGGGCCAGGACACTCCTACGAGCAGTACTTC. Translated: CAWSPGPGHSYEQYF.

The chain joins TRBV27 to TRBJ1-3; 7 bases map to TRBD1. The CDR3 contains 16 residues. Germline values: CDR1 MNHEY, CDR2 SMNVEV (reference sequence). V lost 0 bases to trimming and J lost 2 bases; unmatched junction nucleotides: 4. The CDR3 here is CASSLSPDRAGNTIYF. DNA of the CDR3: TGTGCCAGCAGTTTATCCCCTGACAGGGCTGGAAACACCATATATTTT.

V gene TRBV9 combines with J gene TRBJ1-1; D might be TRBD1 (6 bases). The V gene lost 4 bases and the J gene lost 4 bases, with 14 bases spanning the gap. Germline-derived CDR1 and CDR2 are SGDLS and YYNGEE. The CDR3 sequence is 14 residues long. The CDR3 is CASSPDSWATEAFF. The CDR3 DNA follows: TGTGCCAGCAGCCCGGACAGTTGGGCCACTGAAGCTTTCTTT.

The rearrangement joins TRBV27 to TRBJ1-2; 8 bases fit TRBD1. Germline loops: CDR1 MNHEY, CDR2 SMNVEV (reference sequence). CDR3 size: 14 residues. V trimming: 3 bases; J trimming: 7 bases; junction bases outside the gene matches: 7. The CDR3 spells CASSFSGGYSGYTF. The CDR3 coding sequence is TGTGCCAGCAGTTTTTCAGGGGGCTATAGTGGCTACACCTTC.

The V call is TRBV7-2, the J call TRBJ2-5; D not certain. Germline values: CDR1 SGHTA, CDR2 FQGNSA. This CDR3 spans 14 amino acids. The V end was cut by 2 bases, the J end by 5 bases, with 12 bases between. The CDR3: CASSLSHPVETQYF. CDR3 DNA: TGTGCCAGCAGCTTAAGTCACCCGGTGGAGACCCAGTACTTC.

In the case of this clone: The same CDR3 is also encoded by other DNA sequences in this sample. CDR3 loop: CASSLQGTEAFF. CDR3 nucleotide sequence: TGCGCCAGCAGTTTACAGGGGACTGAAGCTTTCTTT. The chain employs TRBV5-1 and TRBJ1-1, with 7 bases identical to TRBD1. Germline lookup yields CDR1 SGHRS and CDR2 YFSETQ. Germline trimming cut 5 bases from V and 5 bases from J; bases unmatched to any gene: 3. The CDR3 is 12 amino acids.

The rearrangement uses TRBV7-8 and TRBJ1-1; 12 nucleotides agree with TRBD1. CDR1 is SGHVS and CDR2 is FQNEAQ in the germline V gene. The CDR3 totals 15 residues. V shed 5 bases and J 5 bases; nucleotides not matched to a gene: 6. This chain's CDR3 is CASSLGTGGRTEAFF. As DNA, the CDR3 is TGTGCCAGCAGCCTCGGGACAGGGGGCCGGACTGAAGCTTTCTTT.

The chain carries TRBV7-6 and TRBJ2-7, with D possibly being TRBD1 (6 bases). Germline CDR1 and CDR2: SGHVS and FNYEAQ. There are 14 residues in the CDR3. Trimming took off 5 bases at V and 9 bases at J, with 20 bases between the two ends. The CDR3, as DNA: TGTGCCAGCAGCACATCAACGGGACACCAGGGGCAGTACTTC. Protein sequence: CASSTSTGHQGQYF.

The V gene is TRBV5-6, the J gene TRBJ1-2; 7 bases line up with TRBD1. Germline values: CDR1 SGHDT, CDR2 YYEEEE. V trimming: 4 bases; J trimming: 0 bases; junction bases outside the gene matches: 6. The CDR3 runs 15 residues. CDR3 protein: CASSPWDRPNYGYTF. The CDR3 region has the DNA TGTGCCAGCAGCCCGTGGGACAGACCTAACTATGGCTACACCTTC.

The gene calls are TRBV7-9 and TRBJ1-1; TRBD1 is a possible D gene (5 bases). Trimming pared 1 base from V and 1 base from J, leaving 7 bases between. Germline V lookup: CDR1 SEHNR, CDR2 FQNEAQ (reference sequence). The CDR3 loop spans 14 amino acids. The CDR3 DNA sequence: TGTGCCAGCAGCTTAGGACAGACGAACACTGAAGCTTTCTTT. Translated: CASSLGQTNTEAFF. The variable domain in full, completed from reference TRBV7-9 and TRBJ1-1, reads DTGVSQNPRHKITKRGQNVTFRCDPISEHNRLYWYRQTLGQGPEFLTYFQNEAQLEKSRLLSDRFSAERPKGSFSTLEIQRTEQGDSAMYLCASSLGQTNTEAFFGQGTRLTVV.

The chain recombines TRBV12-5 with TRBJ1-1, with D maybe TRBD1 (6 bases). This CDR3 is 13 amino acids long. Germline loops: CDR1 LGHNT, CDR2 FRNRAP. The V end lost 7 bases, the J end lost 8 bases, and 17 bases lay between the germline ends. The CDR3 DNA is TGTGCTAGTGCCAGACAGGAAGCAATGGAAGCTTTCTTT. It is translated as CASARQEAMEAFF.

The chain recombines TRBV28 with TRBJ1-4; D gene uncertain. The V end lost 6 bases, the J end lost 0 bases, and 20 bases lay between the germline ends. Germline V CDR1 and CDR2: MDHEN, SYDVKM. The CDR3 contains 18 residues. The CDR3 here is CASSFRVGRSTTNEKLFF. The DNA for the CDR3 is TGTGCCAGCAGCTTCCGAGTCGGGAGAAGTACAACTAATGAAAAACTGTTTTTT.

This clone was counted once. V is TRBV23-1 and J is TRBJ1-2, with D possibly being TRBD1 (6 bases). TRBV23-1 is an ORF, and what it does is uncertain. This CDR3 contains 14 residues. Trimming cost V 5 bases and J 3 bases, with 13 bases left between them. CDR3 nucleotide sequence: TGCGCCAGCAGTGACAGGATTTTCGACTATGGCTACACCTTC. This codes for CASSDRIFDYGYTF.

The chain combines TRBV4-3 with TRBJ2-7, with 7 positions matching TRBD2. Germline-derived CDR1 and CDR2 are LGHNA and YSLEER. The trim removed 0 bases at V and 2 bases at J, leaving 7 bases unmatched. The CDR3 contains 16 residues. DNA of the CDR3: TGCGCCAGCAGCCAAGACCTAGCGGTGGGGACCTACGAGCAGTACTTC. This codes for CASSQDLAVGTYEQYF.